The subject of this entry is one T cell receptor (beta chain). No base quality information exists; no much larger clone differs at one position. This entry belongs to a study of T cells after yellow fever vaccination (dated by TCRdb to between 2017 and 2020). Regarding the complete study: Memory subsets (EM, EMRA, CM and Tscm) were sorted on a BD FACS Aria III using CD3, CD45RA, CCR7 and CD95 staining. Libraries from fractions with low cell numbers were prepared with the SMART-Seq v4 Ultra Low Input RNA kit. To follow T-cell clones before and after both primary and booster YFV17D yellow fever vaccination, bulk TCR alpha and beta repertoires underwent longitudinal sequencing. Two healthy male donors made up the cohort, one aged 18 to 29 years and the other aged 30 to 40 years. Blood samples were taken at several timepoints before and after primary and secondary immunization, and bulk PBMC replicates and cell subsets were isolated. Sorting of memory subsets took place on days 0, 15 and 45 and at 18 months after primary vaccination, as well as on days 0, 15 and 45 after the 30-year booster.

The full study reports these points: FACS-sorted repertoires could contain abundant contaminating clonotypes from the bulk population, so computational filtering was required. Most clones expanded after primary vaccination were re-detected after the booster (about 95% of CD4 and around 88% of CD8), suggesting broad memory maintenance. On day 0, almost all vaccine-responding clonotypes were found to be below detection in the sorted memory subsets. A small share of clonotypes was detected in both CD4 and CD8 compartments, with the overlap likely arising from convergent recombination. Compared with the primary T-cell response, the secondary T-cell response was faster but weaker, reaching its peak on day 5 rather than on day 15. Because only a couple of donors were included in the study, the extent to which the findings can be generalized is limited.

CDR1 WSHSY and CDR2 SAAADI were looked up in the germline V gene. From the cysteine up to the phenylalanine, the CDR3 has a length of 13 residues. Solely the CDR3 DNA is kept, with 39 bases framed from the first base. The trim is 2 bases for V and 4 bases for J, with a gap of 8 bases between the germline ends. The instrument given in TCRdb is Illumina NovaSeq 6000. TCR cDNA was made using 5'RACE template switching, a step that added a universal primer site and unique molecular identifiers. cDNA synthesis was primed from both the TCR alpha and TCR beta constant segments. Libraries were amplified in two PCR steps, with sample barcodes and sequencing adapters added in the second step. Sequencing of libraries was performed on Illumina HiSeq 2500 (2x100 bp) or NovaSeq (2x150 bp). In the paper's pipeline: MIGEC handled demultiplexing of reads and collapsing into UMI consensus sequences, while MiXCR performed V(D)J alignment. Using edgeR on replicate PBMC samples, clonotypes were called vaccine-responding if FDR was below 0.01 and the log2 fold change was above 5 up to day 15. Each bulk clonotype was labeled CD4 or CD8 based on which sequenced repertoire, CD4 or CD8, contained the clonotype at higher abundance. Clonotype frequencies in memory subsets were weighted by FACS-sorted cell numbers to estimate each clone's distribution across memory phenotypes. In-frame beta chains were kept once TCRdb had trimmed the public reads at Q25 with fastp and called clones with MiXCR. CDR3 protein duplicates are merged, each entry listing the most common genes and DNA. The V and J calls follow TCRdb's processing rather than the paper's. Present in this sample are more than 50,000 distinct CDR3 sequences, approximately 6.1% of which were seen just once. The ten largest clones capture around 30% of the sample.

Reading the label with the study, this specimen's treatment or condition is: live attenuated yellow fever vaccine strain. PBMCs were isolated from peripheral blood using a standard Ficoll-Paque protocol. For sorted memory subsets, RNA extraction was done with the RNeasy Micro Kit. This specimen consisted of PBMCs, either bulk or a sorted T-cell subset (CD4+, CD8+, memory, or dextramer-sorted; not recorded which), obtained on the day of the yellow fever booster vaccination. Recombination joined TRBV10-2 with TRBJ1-1; no D gene is confidently identified. This sequence was found in a man between 18 and 29 years old who received the YFV17D yellow fever vaccine. DNA sequence: TGCGCCAGCAGTGAGCTGAGGGCCACTGAAGCTTTCTTT. It codes for CASSELRATEAFF.